This entry concerns a single T cell receptor (beta chain). Its antigen remains unknown. The method was immunoSEQ multiplex PCR; TCRdb's version includes in-frame clones alone and lacks a portion of them. The sample contains roughly 30,000 clones, 87% of which appear only once. This entry belongs to a study of lymphopenia after photon versus proton radiotherapy. Whole-study findings and limits: Post-nadir TCR diversity decline inversely tracked overall survival among those who died. After the lymphocyte nadir, photon-treated repertoires showed oligoclonal expansion, especially of CD8+ Temra cells.

The ends were cut back, 3 bases at V and 2 bases at J, with 9 bases in the middle. Germline V gene data show CDR1 as SGHRS and CDR2 as YFSETQ. The CDR3 length is 14 residues. The clonotype originates from a woman between 55 and 75 years old with cholangiocarcinoma. Some clones in this sample may be carry-over from other donors' samples. V usage is TRBV5-1 and J usage is TRBJ1-3; D unclear. The sample consisted of peripheral blood, taken from a patient treated with proton-based radiotherapy. CDR3 nucleotides: TGCGCCAGCAGCTCGGACGCGGCTGGAAACACCATATATTTT. Translation gives CASSSDAAGNTIYF.